The 14 T cell receptor beta chains given below trace back to one sample, sequenced in a study of blood T cell repertoires in COVID-19. Sequencing was performed with immunoSEQ multiplex PCR; in TCRdb, only in-frame clones are kept and a portion is missing. The sample lists fewer than 250,000 clones, about 82% occurring once. Source material: peripheral blood. Every receptor here comes from a woman aged 80 or older with acute or convalescent COVID-19.

The gene calls are TRBV18 and TRBJ2-6; TRBD1 matches 9 bases. The length of the CDR3 is 17 residues. Per germline, CDR1 KGHSH and CDR2 LQKENI. After removal of 3 bases from V and 0 bases from J, the junction contained 3 bases not matched to a gene. The CDR3, as DNA: TGTGCCAGCTCACCCCCGGGACAGGGCTCTGGGGCCAACGTCCTGACTTTC. It specifies CASSPPGQGSGANVLTF.

The V call is TRBV4-3, the J call TRBJ2-3; 7 bases are a match to TRBD2. V lost 4 bases, J lost 4 bases, and 14 bases stayed unmatched. The CDR3 is made up of 17 amino acids. Germline V CDR1 and CDR2: LGHNA, YSLEER. The CDR3 spells CASSRDGTIRWADTQYF. CDR3 nucleotide sequence: TGCGCCAGCAGCCGTGACGGGACTATCCGATGGGCAGATACGCAGTATTTT.

Only a few counts were recorded for this clone. The V call is TRBV14, the J call TRBJ2-3; TRBD2 might be the D (5 bases). The CDR3 extends over 17 amino acids. CDR1 is SGHDN and CDR2 is FVKESK in the germline V gene. The V end was cut by 4 bases, the J end by 0 bases, with 17 bases between. The CDR3 loop is CASSRRSSDPSTDTQYF. The CDR3 DNA reads TGTGCCAGCAGCCGGAGAAGTAGCGATCCTAGCACAGATACGCAGTATTTT.

This clone was recorded only once. This chain links TRBV19 with TRBJ2-7; 11 positions match TRBD2. The CDR3 sequence is 15 residues long. CDR1 and CDR2 from the germline V gene are LNHDA and SQIVND (reference sequence). Trimming at V came to 4 bases and at J to 0 bases, leaving 2 bases not matched to a gene. CDR3 DNA: TGTGCCAGTAGTACGGGACTAGCGGCCTCCTACGAGCAGTACTTC. Amino acids: CASSTGLAASYEQYF.

The V and J genes are TRBV4-1 and TRBJ2-3; D is perhaps TRBD2 (7 bases). CDR1 MGHRA and CDR2 YSYEKL come from the germline V gene. The CDR3 sequence is 15 residues long. Between the trimmed V and J ends, which lost 1 base and 9 bases, there was a span of 17 bases. CDR3 bases: TGCGCCAGCAGCCAAGTTCCCCGGGGGGCTGGCACGCAGTATTTT. Its protein is CASSQVPRGAGTQYF.

The chain uses TRBV19 and TRBJ2-1; 10 bases map to TRBD1. V shed 0 bases, J shed 5 bases, and the junction held 4 bases outside the gene matches. The CDR3 is made up of 16 amino acids. Per the germline V gene, CDR1 is LNHDA and CDR2 is SQIVND (reference sequence). The CDR3 DNA follows: TGTGCCAGTAGTATAGAGGACAGGGGGATTAACAATGAGCAGTTCTTC. Translating it yields CASSIEDRGINNEQFF.

The CDR3 loop reads CASSQGAAYGYTF. As DNA, the CDR3 is TGTGCCAGCTCACAGGGGGCGGCCTATGGCTACACCTTC. The genes are TRBV18 and TRBJ1-2; TRBD1 agrees at 7 bases. Germline CDR1 is KGHSH and CDR2 is LQKENI. J lost 4 bases, V lost 4 bases, and 3 bases had no gene match. The CDR3 contains 13 residues.

The V gene is TRBV10-3, the J gene TRBJ1-1; a possible D gene is TRBD1 (5 bases). Germline V gene lookup returns CDR1 ENHRY and CDR2 SYGVKD. The CDR3 runs 14 residues. V dropped 10 bases and J dropped 6 bases, with 21 bases sitting between them. The CDR3: CATSYSRDYPEAFF. The CDR3 DNA sequence: TGTGCCACTTCGTACTCCAGGGACTACCCTGAAGCTTTCTTT.

This chain joins TRBV6-1 and TRBJ1-5, with 7 nucleotides matching TRBD1. Germline CDR1 and CDR2: MNHNS and SASEGT. The length of the CDR3 is 15 residues. V dropped 3 bases and J dropped 7; count of bases not matched to a gene: 9. The CDR3 nucleotides read TGTGCCAGCAGTGAGGGGACAGCCGACGGGCAGCCCCAGCATTTT. Protein product: CASSEGTADGQPQHF.

V is TRBV11-1 and J is TRBJ2-7; TRBD2 matches at 10 bases. The germline V gene encodes CDR1 SGHAT and CDR2 FQDESV (reference sequence). Trimming removed 5 bases from V and 0 bases from J; junction bases left unmatched: 7. This CDR3 is 16 amino acids long. The CDR3 spells CASSPPSGGASYEQYF. CDR3 in DNA: TGTGCCAGCAGCCCCCCTAGCGGGGGAGCCTCCTACGAGCAGTACTTC.

The chain joins TRBV28 to TRBJ1-2; tentative D call: TRBD1 (6 bases). CDR3 size: 14 residues. The V gene lost 2 bases and the J gene lost 7 bases, with 14 bases spanning the gap. CDR1 is MDHEN, CDR2 SYDVKM, per germline. The CDR3 region is CASSLGQGQGGYTF. As DNA, the CDR3 is TGTGCCAGCAGTTTAGGGCAGGGGCAGGGTGGCTACACCTTC.

Concerning this clone: At the DNA level, this CDR3 is encoded by other sequences in the same sample as well. Here the CDR3 DNA reads TGTGCCAGCAAGGAGCAGGGCAATTCACCCCTCCACTTT. Translation gives CASKEQGNSPLHF. The chain recombines TRBV2 with TRBJ1-6, with D perhaps TRBD1 (5 bases). Germline V gene data show CDR1 as SNHLY and CDR2 as FYNNEI. This CDR3 has 13 residues. Trimming removed 7 bases from V and 7 bases from J, with 11 bases in between. Drawing the rest from reference TRBV2 and TRBJ1-6, the complete variable domain is EPEVTQTPSHQVTQMGQEVILRCVPISNHLYFYWYRQILGQKVEFLVSFYNNEISEKSEIFDDQFSVERPDGSNFTLKIRSTKLEDSAMYFCASKEQGNSPLHFGNGTRLTVT.

V gene TRBV19 combines with J gene TRBJ2-3; TRBD1 agrees at 11 bases. Trimming took 8 bases from V and 4 from J; bases not matched to a gene: 2. CDR1 is LNHDA, CDR2 SQIVND, per germline (reference sequence). This CDR3 comprises 13 residues. CDR3 residues: CASRDRGADTQYF. CDR3 bases: TGTGCCAGTCGGGACAGGGGGGCAGATACGCAGTATTTT.

The sample holds a few counts of this clone. The chain combines TRBV30 with TRBJ1-1; D gene unclear. This CDR3 has 14 residues. CDR1 is GTSNPN, CDR2 SVGIG, per germline (reference sequence). With 0 bases removed from V and 1 base from J, the gap between germline ends came to 9 bases. The DNA for the CDR3 is TGTGCCTGGAGTGTAGGACTTCGGAACACTGAAGCTTTCTTT. Translating gives CAWSVGLRNTEAFF.